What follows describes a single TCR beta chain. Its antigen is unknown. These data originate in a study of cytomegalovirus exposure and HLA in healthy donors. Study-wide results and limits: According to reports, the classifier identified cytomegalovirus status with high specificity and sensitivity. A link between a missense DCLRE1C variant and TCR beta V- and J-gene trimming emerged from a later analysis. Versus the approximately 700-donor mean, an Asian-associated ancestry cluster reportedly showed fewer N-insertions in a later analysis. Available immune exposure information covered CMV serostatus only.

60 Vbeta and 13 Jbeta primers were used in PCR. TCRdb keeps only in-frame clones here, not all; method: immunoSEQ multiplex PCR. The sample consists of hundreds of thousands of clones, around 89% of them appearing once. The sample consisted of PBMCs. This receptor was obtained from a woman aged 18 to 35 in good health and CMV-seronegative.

Here the CDR3 reads CASTSGGGVDTQYF. CDR3 coding DNA: TGTGCCAGCACATCGGGGGGAGGGGTTGATACGCAGTATTTT. The chain has TRBV27 and TRBJ2-3; TRBD2 agrees at 7 bases. The length of the CDR3 is 14 residues. Germline V gene lookup returns CDR1 MNHEY and CDR2 SMNVEV (reference sequence). Trimming took 7 bases from V and 6 from J; bases not matched to a gene: 10.